The 3 T cell receptor beta chains in this list originate from one sample, sequenced in a study of blood T cell repertoires in COVID-19. The data were produced by immunoSEQ multiplex PCR, yet TCRdb's version contains in-frame clones alone and is incomplete. The sample lists around 220,000 clones, about 84% occurring once. The sample comprised PBMCs or T cells enriched from blood (not recorded which). The source is a woman aged 40-49 years with acute COVID-19.

The genes are TRBV30 and TRBJ1-1; 9 bases fit TRBD1. This CDR3 comprises 14 residues. J lost 4 bases, V lost 4 bases, and 7 bases had no gene match. Germline V gives CDR1 GTSNPN, CDR2 SVGIG (reference sequence). CDR3 region: CAWTPDRGTTEAFF. The CDR3, as DNA: TGTGCCTGGACCCCGGACAGGGGAACCACTGAAGCTTTCTTT.

V gene TRBV3-1 (or the pseudogene TRBV3-2) combines with J gene TRBJ2-5; 7 nucleotides agree with TRBD2. The CDR3 length is 16 residues. The germline V gene encodes CDR1 LGHDT and CDR2 YNNKEL (reference sequence). V gave up 0 bases and J gave up 2 bases; unmatched junction bases: 6. DNA of the CDR3: TGTGCCAGCAGCCAAGATTCCCCCGGGGGGCAAGAGACCCAGTACTTC. Protein: CASSQDSPGGQETQYF.

The CDR3 nucleotides are TGTGCCAGCAGCCAAGAGGGGCAGTACAATCAGCCCCAGCATTTT. It translates to CASSQEGQYNQPQHF. The rearrangement links TRBV4-2 to TRBJ1-5; D is possibly TRBD1 (5 bases). In germline, CDR1 is LGHNA, CDR2 YNFKEQ. This CDR3 has 15 residues. V was cut by 0 bases and J by 3 bases, with 9 bases left in between.